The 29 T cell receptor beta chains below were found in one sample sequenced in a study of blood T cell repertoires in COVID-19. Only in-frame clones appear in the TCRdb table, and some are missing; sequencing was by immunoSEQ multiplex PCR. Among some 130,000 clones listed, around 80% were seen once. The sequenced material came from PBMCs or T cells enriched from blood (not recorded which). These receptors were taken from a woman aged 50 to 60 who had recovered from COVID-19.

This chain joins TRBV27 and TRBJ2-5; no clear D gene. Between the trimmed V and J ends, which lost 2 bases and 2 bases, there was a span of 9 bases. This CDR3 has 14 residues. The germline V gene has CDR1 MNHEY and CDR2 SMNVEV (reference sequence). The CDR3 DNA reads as TGTGCCAGCAGTTTAAAATCCCCACAAGAGACCCAGTACTTC. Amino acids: CASSLKSPQETQYF.

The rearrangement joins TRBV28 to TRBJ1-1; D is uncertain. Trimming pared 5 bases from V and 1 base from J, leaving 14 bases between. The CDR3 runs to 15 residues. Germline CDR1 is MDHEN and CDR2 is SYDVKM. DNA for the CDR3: TGTGCCAGCAGTGCCCAGGTCACCTCGAACACTGAAGCTTTCTTT. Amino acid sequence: CASSAQVTSNTEAFF.

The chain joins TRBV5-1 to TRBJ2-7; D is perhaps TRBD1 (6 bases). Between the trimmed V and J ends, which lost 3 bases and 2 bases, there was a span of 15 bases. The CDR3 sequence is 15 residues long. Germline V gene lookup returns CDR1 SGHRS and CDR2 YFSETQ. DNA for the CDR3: TGCGCCAGCAGCTCTGACAGGTTTACCACCTACGAGCAGTACTTC. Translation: CASSSDRFTTYEQYF. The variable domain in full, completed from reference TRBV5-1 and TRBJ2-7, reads KAGVTQTPRYLIKTRGQQVTLSCSPISGHRSVSWYQQTPGQGLQFLFEYFSETQRNKGNFPGRFSGRQFSNSRSEMNVSTLELGDSALYLCASSSDRFTTYEQYFGPGTRLTVT.

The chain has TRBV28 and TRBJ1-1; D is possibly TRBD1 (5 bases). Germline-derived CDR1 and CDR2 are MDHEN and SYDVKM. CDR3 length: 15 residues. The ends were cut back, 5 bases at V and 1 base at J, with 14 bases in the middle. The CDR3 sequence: CASSPAGRGNTEAFF. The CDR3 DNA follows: TGTGCCAGCAGTCCTGCAGGGCGGGGGAACACTGAAGCTTTCTTT.

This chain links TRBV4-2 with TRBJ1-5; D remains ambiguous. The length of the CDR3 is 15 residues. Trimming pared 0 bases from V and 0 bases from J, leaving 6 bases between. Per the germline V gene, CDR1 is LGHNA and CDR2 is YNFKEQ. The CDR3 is CASSQEIISNQPQHF. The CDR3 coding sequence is TGTGCCAGCAGCCAAGAAATTATTAGCAATCAGCCCCAGCATTTT.

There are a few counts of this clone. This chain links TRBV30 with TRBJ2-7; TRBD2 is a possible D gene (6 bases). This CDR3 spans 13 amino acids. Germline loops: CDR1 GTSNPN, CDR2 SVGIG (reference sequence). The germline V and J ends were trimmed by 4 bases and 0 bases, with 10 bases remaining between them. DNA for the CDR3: TGTGCCTGGAAGGAGGGAACCTCCTACGAGCAGTACTTC. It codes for CAWKEGTSYEQYF.

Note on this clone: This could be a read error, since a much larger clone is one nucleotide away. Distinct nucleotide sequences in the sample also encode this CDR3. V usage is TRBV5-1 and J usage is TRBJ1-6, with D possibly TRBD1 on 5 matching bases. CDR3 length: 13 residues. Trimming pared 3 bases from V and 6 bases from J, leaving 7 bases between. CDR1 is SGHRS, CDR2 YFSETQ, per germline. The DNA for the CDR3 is TGCGCCAGCAGCTCCGACAGTAATTCACCCCTCCACTTT. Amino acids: CASSSDSNSPLHF. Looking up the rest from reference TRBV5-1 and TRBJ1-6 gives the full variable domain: KAGVTQTPRYLIKTRGQQVTLSCSPISGHRSVSWYQQTPGQGLQFLFEYFSETQRNKGNFPGRFSGRQFSNSRSEMNVSTLELGDSALYLCASSSDSNSPLHFGNGTRLTVT.

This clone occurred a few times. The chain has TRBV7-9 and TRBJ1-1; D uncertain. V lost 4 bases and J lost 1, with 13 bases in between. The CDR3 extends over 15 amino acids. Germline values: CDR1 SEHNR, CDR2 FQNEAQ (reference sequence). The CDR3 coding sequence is TGTGCCAGCAGCTCGTTCAGACTGGGGAACACTGAAGCTTTCTTT. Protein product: CASSSFRLGNTEAFF.

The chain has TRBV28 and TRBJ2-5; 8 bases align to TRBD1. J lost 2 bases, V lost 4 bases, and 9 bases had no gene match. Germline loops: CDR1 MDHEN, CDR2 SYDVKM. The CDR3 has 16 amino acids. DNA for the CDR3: TGTGCCAGCAGTTCAAACAGGGGGATCCTACAAGAGACCCAGTACTTC. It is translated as CASSSNRGILQETQYF.

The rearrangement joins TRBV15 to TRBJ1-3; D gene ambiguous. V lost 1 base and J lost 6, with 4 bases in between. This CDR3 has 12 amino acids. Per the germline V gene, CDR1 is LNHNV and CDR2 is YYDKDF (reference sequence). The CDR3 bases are TGTGCCACCAGCAGAGGAGTAAACACCATATATTTT. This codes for CATSRGVNTIYF.

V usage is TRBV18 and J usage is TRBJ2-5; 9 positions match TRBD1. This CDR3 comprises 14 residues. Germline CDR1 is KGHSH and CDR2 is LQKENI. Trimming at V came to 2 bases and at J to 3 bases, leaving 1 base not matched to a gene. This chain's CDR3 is CASSPGTGKETQYF. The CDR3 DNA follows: TGTGCCAGCTCACCAGGGACAGGGAAAGAGACCCAGTACTTC.

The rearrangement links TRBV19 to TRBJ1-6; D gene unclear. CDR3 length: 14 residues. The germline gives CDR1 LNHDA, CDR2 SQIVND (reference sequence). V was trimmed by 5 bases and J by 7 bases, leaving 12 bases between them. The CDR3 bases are TGTGCCAGTAGTTCAGGCAGGTACAATTCACCCCTCCACTTT. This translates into CASSSGRYNSPLHF.

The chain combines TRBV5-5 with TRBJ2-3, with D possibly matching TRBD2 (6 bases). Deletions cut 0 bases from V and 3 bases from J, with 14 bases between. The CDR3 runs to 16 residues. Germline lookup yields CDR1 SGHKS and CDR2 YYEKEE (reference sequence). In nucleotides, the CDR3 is TGTGCCAGCAGCTTGGTTTTCGGGGCGGGGACAGATACGCAGTATTTT. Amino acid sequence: CASSLVFGAGTDTQYF.

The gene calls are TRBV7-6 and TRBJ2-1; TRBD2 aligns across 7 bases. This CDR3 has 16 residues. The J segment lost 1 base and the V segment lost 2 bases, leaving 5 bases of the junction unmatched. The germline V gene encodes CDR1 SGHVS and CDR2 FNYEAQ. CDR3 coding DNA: TGTGCCAGCAGCTTAACTCTAGCGGATTCCTACAATGAGCAGTTCTTC. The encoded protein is CASSLTLADSYNEQFF.

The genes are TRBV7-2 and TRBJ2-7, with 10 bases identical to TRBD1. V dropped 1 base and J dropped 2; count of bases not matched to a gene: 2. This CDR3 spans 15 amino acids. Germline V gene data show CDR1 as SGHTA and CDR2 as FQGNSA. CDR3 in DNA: TGTGCCAGCAGCTTAGTGGGGACAGGGGCCTACGAGCAGTACTTC. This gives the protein CASSLVGTGAYEQYF.

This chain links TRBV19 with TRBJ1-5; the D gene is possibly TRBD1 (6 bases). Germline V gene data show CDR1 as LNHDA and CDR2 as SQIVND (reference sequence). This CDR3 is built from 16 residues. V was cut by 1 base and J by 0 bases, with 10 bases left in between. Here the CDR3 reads CASSIAGAYSNQPQHF. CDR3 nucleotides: TGTGCCAGTAGTATAGCAGGGGCATATAGCAATCAGCCCCAGCATTTT.

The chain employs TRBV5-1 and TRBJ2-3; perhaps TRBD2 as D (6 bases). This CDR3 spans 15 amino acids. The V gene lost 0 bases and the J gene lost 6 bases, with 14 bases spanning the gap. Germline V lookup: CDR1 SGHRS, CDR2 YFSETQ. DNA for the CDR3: TGCGCCAGCAGCTTGGGCGGGACCAACACCGATACGCAGTATTTT. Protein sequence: CASSLGGTNTDTQYF.

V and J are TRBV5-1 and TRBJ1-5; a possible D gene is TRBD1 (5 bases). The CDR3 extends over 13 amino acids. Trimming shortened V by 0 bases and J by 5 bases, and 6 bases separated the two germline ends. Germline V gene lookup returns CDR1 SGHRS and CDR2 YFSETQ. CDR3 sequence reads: CASSLEGYQPQHF. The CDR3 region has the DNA TGCGCCAGCAGCTTGGAGGGGTATCAGCCCCAGCATTTT. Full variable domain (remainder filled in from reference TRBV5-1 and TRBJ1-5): KAGVTQTPRYLIKTRGQQVTLSCSPISGHRSVSWYQQTPGQGLQFLFEYFSETQRNKGNFPGRFSGRQFSNSRSEMNVSTLELGDSALYLCASSLEGYQPQHFGDGTRLSIL.

The CDR3 bases are TGCGCCAGCAGCTCCTCCCAGGAACAAGAGACCCAGTACTTC. Protein product: CASSSSQEQETQYF. J is TRBJ2-5 and V is TRBV5-1, with D unresolved. The CDR3 has 14 amino acids. Trimming took 3 bases from V and 2 from J, leaving 11 bases between them. The germline CDR1 and CDR2 sequences are SGHRS and YFSETQ. The full variable domain, with the rest looked up from reference TRBV5-1 and TRBJ2-5, is KAGVTQTPRYLIKTRGQQVTLSCSPISGHRSVSWYQQTPGQGLQFLFEYFSETQRNKGNFPGRFSGRQFSNSRSEMNVSTLELGDSALYLCASSSSQEQETQYFGPGTRLLVL.

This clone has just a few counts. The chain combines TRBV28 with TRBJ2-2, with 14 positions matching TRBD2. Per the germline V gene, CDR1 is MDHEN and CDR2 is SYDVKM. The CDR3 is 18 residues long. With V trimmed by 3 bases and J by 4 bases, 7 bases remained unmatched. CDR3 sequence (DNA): TGTGCCAGCAGTTTCGGGACTAGCGGGGGCCGCGGCACCGGGGAGCTGTTTTTT. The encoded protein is CASSFGTSGGRGTGELFF.

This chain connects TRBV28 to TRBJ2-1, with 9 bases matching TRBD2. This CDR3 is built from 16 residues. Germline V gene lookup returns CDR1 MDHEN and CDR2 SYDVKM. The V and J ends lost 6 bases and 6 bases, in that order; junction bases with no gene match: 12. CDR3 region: CASSPPGLAGINEQFF. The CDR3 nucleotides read TGTGCCAGCAGCCCCCCGGGACTAGCCGGTATCAATGAGCAGTTCTTC.

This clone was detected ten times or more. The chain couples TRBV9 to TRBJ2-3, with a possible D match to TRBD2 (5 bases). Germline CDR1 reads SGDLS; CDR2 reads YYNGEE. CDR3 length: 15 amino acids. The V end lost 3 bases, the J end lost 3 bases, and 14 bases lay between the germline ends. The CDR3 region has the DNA TGTGCCAGCAGCGGATGGGGAGCGGTGACAGATACGCAGTATTTT. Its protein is CASSGWGAVTDTQYF.

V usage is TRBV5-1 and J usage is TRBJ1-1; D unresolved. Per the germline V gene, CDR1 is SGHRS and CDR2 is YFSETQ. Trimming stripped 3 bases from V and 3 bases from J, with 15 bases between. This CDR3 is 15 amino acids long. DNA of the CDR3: TGCGCCAGCAGCTCCCTCCTTGCCGGGGACACTGAAGCTTTCTTT. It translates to CASSSLLAGDTEAFF.

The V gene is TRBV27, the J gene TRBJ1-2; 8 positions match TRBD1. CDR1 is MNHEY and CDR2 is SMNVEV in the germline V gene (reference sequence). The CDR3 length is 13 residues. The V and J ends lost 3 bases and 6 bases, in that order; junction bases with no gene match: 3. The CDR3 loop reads CASSFRQGHGYTF. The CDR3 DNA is TGTGCCAGCAGTTTCCGACAGGGGCATGGCTACACCTTC.

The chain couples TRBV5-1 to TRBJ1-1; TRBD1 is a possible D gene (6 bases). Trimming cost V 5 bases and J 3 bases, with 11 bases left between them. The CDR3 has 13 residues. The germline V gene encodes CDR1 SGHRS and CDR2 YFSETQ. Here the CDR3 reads CASRTWTDTEAFF. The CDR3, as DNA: TGCGCCAGCAGGACCTGGACAGACACTGAAGCTTTCTTT.

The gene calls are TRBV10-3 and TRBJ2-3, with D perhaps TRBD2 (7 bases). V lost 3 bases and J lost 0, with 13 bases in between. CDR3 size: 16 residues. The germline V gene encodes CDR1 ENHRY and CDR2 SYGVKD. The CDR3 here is CAISDRGGKSTDTQYF. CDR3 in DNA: TGTGCCATCAGTGATAGGGGGGGGAAAAGCACAGATACGCAGTATTTT.

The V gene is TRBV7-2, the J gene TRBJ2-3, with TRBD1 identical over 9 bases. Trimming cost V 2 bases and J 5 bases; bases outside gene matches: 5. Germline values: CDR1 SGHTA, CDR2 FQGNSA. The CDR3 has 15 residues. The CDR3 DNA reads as TGTGCCAGCAGCTTAAATAGGACAGGGGTAGATACGCAGTATTTT. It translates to CASSLNRTGVDTQYF.

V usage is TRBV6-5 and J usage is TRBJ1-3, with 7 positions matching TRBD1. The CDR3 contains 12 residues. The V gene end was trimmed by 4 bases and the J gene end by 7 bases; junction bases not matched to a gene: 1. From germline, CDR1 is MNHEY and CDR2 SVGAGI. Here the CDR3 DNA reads TGTGCCAGCAGTTCACAGGGGAACACCATATATTTT. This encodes CASSSQGNTIYF.

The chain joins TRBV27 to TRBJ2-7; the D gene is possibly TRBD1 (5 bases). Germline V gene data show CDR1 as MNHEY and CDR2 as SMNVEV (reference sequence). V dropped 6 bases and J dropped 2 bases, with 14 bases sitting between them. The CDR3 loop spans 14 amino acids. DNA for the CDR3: TGTGCCAGCAGGGCCCCAGGGAACCCCTACGAGCAGTACGTC. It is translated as CASRAPGNPYEQYV.